These 24 T cell receptor beta chains were all obtained from the same sample, sequenced in a study of T cells in Graves' hyperthyroidism and ophthalmopathy. The TCR beta CDR3 regions underwent amplification using RNA transcripts as the source. The HTBI primer set drove a first-round RT-PCR of the TCR CDR3. TCRdb reprocessed the multiplex PCR reads with MiXCR, giving one entry per CDR3 protein. The sample lists some 620,000 distinct CDR3 sequences, around 15% occurring once. Sequences were obtained from blood. The source is a woman aged 25 to 45 with Graves' hyperthyroidism.

This chain uses TRBV7-9 with TRBJ2-7; TRBD2 aligns across 13 bases. J was trimmed by 4 bases and V by 6 bases; bases with no gene match: 12. The V gene's germline CDR1 is SEHNR and CDR2 FQNEAQ (reference sequence). The CDR3 extends over 17 amino acids. CDR3 nucleotide sequence: TGTGCCAGCAGTCCAAGGACTAGCGGGAGACTGACTTACGAGCAGTACTTC. This gives the protein CASSPRTSGRLTYEQYF.

In this sample, this clonotype turned up many times. The chain couples TRBV2 to TRBJ1-6; TRBD1 matches at 9 bases. The CDR3 runs to 13 residues. Germline values: CDR1 SNHLY, CDR2 FYNNEI. V lost 7 bases to trimming and J lost 8 bases; unmatched junction nucleotides: 3. CDR3 DNA sequence: TGTGCCAGCAACAGGGGGCTAGATTCACCCCTCCACTTT. Its protein product is CASNRGLDSPLHF.

This clonotype was detected only a few times. The chain uses TRBV3-1 and TRBJ1-2; 8 bases are a match to TRBD1. Germline V gives CDR1 LGHDT, CDR2 YNNKEL (reference sequence). V shed 1 base, J shed 3 bases, and the junction held 4 bases outside the gene matches. The CDR3 runs to 15 residues. The CDR3 reads CASSQARGRDYGYTF. The CDR3 nucleotides are TGTGCCAGCAGCCAAGCCAGGGGGCGCGACTATGGCTACACCTTC.

The rearrangement uses TRBV7-2 and TRBJ2-7; the D gene is possibly TRBD2 (6 bases). Trimming stripped 1 base from V and 5 bases from J, with 12 bases between. Per germline, CDR1 SGHTA and CDR2 FQGNSA. This CDR3 comprises 14 residues. For the CDR3, the DNA is TGTGCCAGCAGCTTAGGTATAGCGGTCAACGAGCAGTACTTC. Translating it yields CASSLGIAVNEQYF.

This clonotype was counted between two and nine times. V gene TRBV6-1 combines with J gene TRBJ2-2; TRBD1 agrees at 8 bases. Trimming removed 5 bases from V and 6 bases from J; junction bases left unmatched: 17. Germline-derived CDR1 and CDR2 are MNHNS and SASEGT. The CDR3 has 18 residues. The CDR3 sequence is CASSYLSAGQGVSGELFF. The CDR3 DNA is TGTGCCAGCAGTTATTTGTCGGCCGGACAGGGCGTATCCGGGGAGCTGTTTTTT.

This clonotype was observed at least ten times. This sequence joins TRBV20-1 and TRBJ2-1, with 7 bases fitting TRBD2. This CDR3 has 12 amino acids. Losses at the gene ends were 7 bases for V and 6 bases for J; bases not matched to a gene: 6. Germline V gene data show CDR1 as DFQATT and CDR2 as SNEGSKA (reference sequence). The CDR3 sequence is CSVRLAPNEQFF. DNA of the CDR3: TGCAGTGTCAGACTAGCCCCCAATGAGCAGTTCTTC.

The chain is built from TRBV6-2 or TRBV6-3 and TRBJ1-1, with 10 bases aligning to TRBD1. CDR1 is MNHEY, CDR2 SVGEGT, per germline. There are 15 residues in the CDR3. V shed 5 bases and J 4 bases; nucleotides not matched to a gene: 7. The DNA of the CDR3 is TGTGCCAGCAGTCCCGACAGGGGGCTGGGCACTGAAGCTTTCTTT. It codes for CASSPDRGLGTEAFF.

There are a few counts of this clonotype. This rearrangement joins TRBV27 to TRBJ2-6, with D unclear. Looked up from germline, CDR1 is MNHEY and CDR2 is SMNVEV (reference sequence). The CDR3 extends over 15 amino acids. V was pared by 5 bases and J by 0 bases, with 8 bases between. The CDR3 nucleotides are TGTGCCAGCAGTCCCGAGGACTCTGGGGCCAACGTCCTGACTTTC. Its translation is CASSPEDSGANVLTF.

This clonotype came up many times. The chain is built from TRBV7-2 and TRBJ2-7, with no clear D. In germline, CDR1 is SGHTA, CDR2 FQGNSA. The CDR3 extends over 15 amino acids. Trimming removed 1 base from V and 3 bases from J, with 13 bases in between. The CDR3 DNA sequence: TGTGCCAGCAGCTTAGTACTCTCCAACCGCTACGAGCAGTACTTC. Protein product: CASSLVLSNRYEQYF.

The chain uses TRBV28 and TRBJ2-7, with TRBD2 matching over 10 bases. V was clipped by 3 bases and J by 6 bases; unmatched bases: 8. The CDR3 runs to 15 residues. The V gene's germline CDR1 is MDHEN and CDR2 SYDVKM. Here the CDR3 reads CASSLRVSGGSEQYF. CDR3 bases: TGTGCCAGCAGTTTGAGGGTTAGCGGGGGGAGCGAGCAGTACTTC.

This clonotype was seen more than once but under ten times. The chain recombines TRBV20-1 with TRBJ1-6, with 8 bases fitting TRBD1. Unmatched junction bases numbered 5, after V lost 1 base and J lost 6 bases. This CDR3 comprises 15 residues. Looked up from germline, CDR1 is DFQATT and CDR2 is SNEGSKA (reference sequence). In DNA, the CDR3 is TGCAGTGCTAGAGCTCGGACAGGGATTAATTCACCCCTCCACTTT. As protein: CSARARTGINSPLHF.

This clonotype was seen at least ten times. The V gene is TRBV7-9, the J gene TRBJ2-1, with 8 bases fitting TRBD1. The germline gives CDR1 SEHNR, CDR2 FQNEAQ (reference sequence). This CDR3 is built from 12 residues. The chain's CDR3 is CAAGGAFNEQFF. The CDR3 DNA follows: TGTGCAGCAGGGGGCGCGTTCAATGAGCAGTTCTTC.

This clonotype was seen more than once but under ten times. The chain employs TRBV19 and TRBJ1-1, with 7 bases lining up with TRBD1. J gave up 0 bases and V 7 bases, and 2 bases lay outside the gene matches. The CDR3 length is 13 residues. In germline, CDR1 is LNHDA, CDR2 SQIVND (reference sequence). The CDR3 protein is CASKTGLNTEAFF. DNA of the CDR3: TGTGCCAGTAAGACAGGGCTGAACACTGAAGCTTTCTTT.

Ten or more counts support this clonotype. V is TRBV7-2 and J is TRBJ2-3; D ambiguous. From germline, CDR1 is SGHTA and CDR2 FQGNSA. The ends were cut back, 4 bases at V and 6 bases at J, with 11 bases in the middle. This CDR3 spans 13 amino acids. This CDR3 reads CASSSNSADTQYF. DNA of the CDR3: TGTGCCAGCAGCTCCAATTCAGCGGATACGCAGTATTTT.

This clonotype showed up many times. V is TRBV5-1 and J is TRBJ1-1; tentatively, D is TRBD1 (6 bases). CDR3 length equals 12 residues. Trimming pared 3 bases from V and 6 bases from J, leaving 9 bases between. Germline V gene sequence: CDR1 SGHRS, CDR2 YFSETQ. Here the CDR3 reads CASSSGTPEAFF. CDR3 DNA sequence: TGCGCCAGCAGCTCAGGGACACCTGAAGCTTTCTTT. Combining the CDR3 with reference TRBV5-1 and TRBJ1-1 gives the whole variable domain KAGVTQTPRYLIKTRGQQVTLSCSPISGHRSVSWYQQTPGQGLQFLFEYFSETQRNKGNFPGRFSGRQFSNSRSEMNVSTLELGDSALYLCASSSGTPEAFFGQGTRLTVV.

This sequence joins TRBV20-1 and TRBJ2-7; 7 nucleotides agree with TRBD1. In germline, CDR1 is DFQATT, CDR2 SNEGSKA (reference sequence). J was trimmed by 0 bases and V by 1 base; bases with no gene match: 9. CDR3 length: 16 residues. The CDR3 nucleotides are TGCAGTGCTAGAGCCGTCGACAGGGTAGACTCCTACGAGCAGTACTTC. Amino acids: CSARAVDRVDSYEQYF.

The gene calls are TRBV11-2 and TRBJ2-1; the match to TRBD2 covers 7 bases. The CDR3 runs to 14 residues. After removal of 0 bases from V and 8 bases from J, the junction contained 4 bases not matched to a gene. Germline V lookup: CDR1 SGHAT, CDR2 FQNNGV. The CDR3 sequence: CASSLDAGVDEQFF. CDR3 coding DNA: TGTGCCAGCAGCTTAGATGCGGGAGTCGATGAGCAGTTCTTC.

This clonotype was seen many times. The chain is built from TRBV11-2 and TRBJ2-5; 8 bases are shared with TRBD1. In germline, CDR1 is SGHAT, CDR2 FQNNGV. The V segment lost 4 bases and the J segment 5 bases; nucleotides outside the gene matches: 9. The CDR3 sequence is 15 residues long. CDR3 protein: CASSSAQGAGETQYF. CDR3 bases: TGTGCCAGCAGCTCTGCGCAGGGGGCTGGGGAGACCCAGTACTTC.

This clonotype was counted many times. The chain couples TRBV20-1 to TRBJ2-7; TRBD2 matches at 10 bases. The CDR3 has 16 amino acids. CDR1 and CDR2 (germline): DFQATT, SNEGSKA (reference sequence). The V and J ends lost 0 bases and 3 bases, in that order; junction bases with no gene match: 8. CDR3: CSARDPTLAGNYEQYF. The CDR3 DNA is TGCAGTGCTAGAGATCCGACACTAGCGGGAAACTACGAGCAGTACTTC.

This clonotype has just a few counts. The chain links TRBV19 to TRBJ2-2; TRBD2 is a possible D gene (6 bases). Germline V CDR1 and CDR2: LNHDA, SQIVND (reference sequence). The CDR3 runs 13 residues. Between the trimmed V and J ends, which lost 6 bases and 2 bases, there was a span of 7 bases. The chain's CDR3 is CASRGLNTGELFF. The DNA for the CDR3 is TGTGCCAGTAGGGGACTTAACACCGGGGAGCTGTTTTTT. Filled out from reference TRBV19 and TRBJ2-2, the complete variable domain reads DGGITQSPKYLFRKEGQNVTLSCEQNLNHDAMYWYRQDPGQGLRLIYYSQIVNDFQKGDIAEGYSVSREKKESFPLTVTSAQKNPTAFYLCASRGLNTGELFFGEGSRLTVL.

This clonotype was detected a few times. CDR3 region: CASSVGVEAFF. DNA of the CDR3: TGTGCCAGCAGTGTAGGGGTTGAGGCTTTCTTT. This rearrangement joins TRBV25-1 to TRBJ1-1, with TRBD1 as a possible D gene (5 bases). V was shortened by 4 bases and J by 11 bases, with 11 bases between the two germline ends. The germline V gene encodes CDR1 MGHDK and CDR2 SYGVNS. The length of the CDR3 is 11 residues.

V is TRBV6-1 and J is TRBJ2-7, with D perhaps matching TRBD2 (5 bases). The CDR3 is 17 residues long. CDR1 MNHNS and CDR2 SASEGT come from the germline V gene. With 5 bases removed from V and 5 bases from J, the gap between germline ends came to 25 bases. The CDR3 here is CASSTPCPRESGNEQYF. CDR3 in DNA: TGTGCCAGCAGTACCCCCTGCCCAAGGGAGTCGGGGAACGAGCAGTACTTC.

The DNA for the CDR3 is TGTGCCAGCAGTTACCCAGGGGATGTTTATCAGCCCCAGCATTTT. It encodes CASSYPGDVYQPQHF. This rearrangement joins TRBV6-2 or TRBV6-3 to TRBJ1-5; D perhaps matches TRBD1 (6 bases). This CDR3 region has 15 residues. Germline loops: CDR1 MNHEY, CDR2 SVGEGT. Trimming took off 2 bases at V and 5 bases at J, with 13 bases between the two ends.

The chain recombines TRBV5-5 with TRBJ2-7; D assignment may be TRBD1 or TRBD2 (5 bases each). CDR3 length: 15 amino acids. Trimming removed 0 bases at V and 4 bases at J, with 14 bases between. The V gene's germline CDR1 is SGHKS and CDR2 YYEKEE (reference sequence). The CDR3 DNA reads TGTGCCAGCAGCTTGGCAGAGGGGTTTCGTTACGAGCAGTACTTC. The encoded protein is CASSLAEGFRYEQYF.